This TCR beta chain derives from a study of shared clonotypes between healthy human individuals. The method was immunoSEQ multiplex PCR; TCRdb's version includes in-frame clones alone and lacks a portion of them. The data contain fewer than 650,000 clones, roughly 72% of them seen just once; the ten biggest clones take up around 11%. Trimming removed 3 bases from V and 7 bases from J; junction bases left unmatched: 3. This CDR3 comprises 13 residues. Germline assignment: CDR1 SGHVS and CDR2 FQNEAQ. This sequence joins TRBV7-8 and TRBJ1-5; TRBD1 matches at 7 bases. Material: PBMCs. This clonotype was obtained from a woman between 40 and 55 years old in good health. Some clones in this sample may be carry-over from other donors' samples. The CDR3 region is CASSFDREQPQHF. The CDR3 DNA reads as TGTGCCAGCAGCTTCGACAGGGAACAGCCCCAGCATTTT.